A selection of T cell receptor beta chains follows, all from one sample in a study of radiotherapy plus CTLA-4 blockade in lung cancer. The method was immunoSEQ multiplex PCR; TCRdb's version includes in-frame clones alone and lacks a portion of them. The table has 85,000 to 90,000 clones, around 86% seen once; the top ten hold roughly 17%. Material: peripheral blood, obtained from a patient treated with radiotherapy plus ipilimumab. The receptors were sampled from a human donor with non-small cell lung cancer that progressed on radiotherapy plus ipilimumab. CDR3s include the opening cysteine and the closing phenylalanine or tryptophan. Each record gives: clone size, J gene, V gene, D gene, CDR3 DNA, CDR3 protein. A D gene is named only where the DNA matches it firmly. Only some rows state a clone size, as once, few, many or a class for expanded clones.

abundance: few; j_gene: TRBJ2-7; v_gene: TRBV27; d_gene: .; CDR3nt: TGTGCCAGCAGTCCAGGGTGGAGCTCCTACGAGCAGTACTTC; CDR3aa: CASSPGWSSYEQYF
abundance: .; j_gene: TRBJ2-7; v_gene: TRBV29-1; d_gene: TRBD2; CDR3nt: TGCAGCGTTGGGGTTCTAGCGGGAGCTCACGAGCAGTACTTC; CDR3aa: CSVGVLAGAHEQYF
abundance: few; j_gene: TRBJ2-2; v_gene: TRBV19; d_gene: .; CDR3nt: TGTGCCAGTAGGCTGGTCGGGGAGCTGTTTTTT; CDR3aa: CASRLVGELFF
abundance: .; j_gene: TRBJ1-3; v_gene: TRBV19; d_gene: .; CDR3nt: TGTGCCAGTAGTGCTAACACCATATATTTT; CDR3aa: CASSANTIYF
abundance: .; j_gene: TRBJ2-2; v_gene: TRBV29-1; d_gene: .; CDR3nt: TGCAGCGTTCGACAGGCAGCGAACACCGGGGAGCTGTTTTTT; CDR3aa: CSVRQAANTGELFF
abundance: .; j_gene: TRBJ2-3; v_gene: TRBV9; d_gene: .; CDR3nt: TGTGCCAGCAGCTATAGTCTAGGGTCGGGCACAGATACGCAGTATTTT; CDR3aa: CASSYSLGSGTDTQYF
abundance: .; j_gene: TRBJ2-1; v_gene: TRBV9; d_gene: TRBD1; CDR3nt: TGTGCCAGCAGCGTAGCTATTGGACAGGGCCTCAATGAGCAGTTCTTC; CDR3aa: CASSVAIGQGLNEQFF
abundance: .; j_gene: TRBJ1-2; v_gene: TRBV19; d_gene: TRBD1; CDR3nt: TGTGCCAGTAGTGCAACAGGGGGCGCTGACTATGGCTACACCTTC; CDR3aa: CASSATGGADYGYTF
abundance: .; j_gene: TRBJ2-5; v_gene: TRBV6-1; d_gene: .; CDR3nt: TGTGCCAGCAGCCCTATGGGAGAGACCCAGTACTTC; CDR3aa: CASSPMGETQYF
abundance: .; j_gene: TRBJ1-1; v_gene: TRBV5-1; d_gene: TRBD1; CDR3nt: TGCGCCAGCAGCTTTACCTCCGGGACAGGGTCTGAAGCTTTCTTT; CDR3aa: CASSFTSGTGSEAFF
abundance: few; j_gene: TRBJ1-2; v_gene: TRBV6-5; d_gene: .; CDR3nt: TGTGCCAGCAGTTACGAAGGGGCCTATGGCTACACCTTC; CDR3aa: CASSYEGAYGYTF
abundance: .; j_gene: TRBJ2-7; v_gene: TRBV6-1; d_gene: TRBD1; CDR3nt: TGTGCCAGCAGTTATGGACAGGGGGCCTACGAGCAGTACTTC; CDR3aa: CASSYGQGAYEQYF
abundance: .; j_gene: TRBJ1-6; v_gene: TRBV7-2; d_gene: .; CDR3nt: TGTGCCAGCAGCTTAGTTCAGGGAGTGGATTCACCCCTCCACTTT; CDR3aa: CASSLVQGVDSPLHF
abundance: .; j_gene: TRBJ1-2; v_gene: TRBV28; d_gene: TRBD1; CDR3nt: TGTGCCAGCAGTCTAATCGGGACAGGGAACTATGGCTACACCTTC; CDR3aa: CASSLIGTGNYGYTF
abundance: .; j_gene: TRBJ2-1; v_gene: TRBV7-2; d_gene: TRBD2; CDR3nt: TGTGCCAGCAGCCTACATTCGCGGACTAGCGGGCTTTACAATGAGCAGTTCTTC; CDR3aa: CASSLHSRTSGLYNEQFF
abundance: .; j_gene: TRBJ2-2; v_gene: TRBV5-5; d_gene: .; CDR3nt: TGTGCCAGCAGCTTGGGGGCGGCGAACACCGGGGAGCTGTTTTTT; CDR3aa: CASSLGAANTGELFF